This TCR beta chain appears in the sequencing data of a study of cytomegalovirus exposure and HLA in healthy donors. Assay used: immunoSEQ multiplex PCR; TCRdb lists only in-frame clones, some missing. This table holds about 130,000 clones, 95% to 96% found once. Of note for this clone: Its antigen is unidentified.

Study-level results: Despite most TCR sequences being rare, some public TCRs occurred in many donors.

These donors were members of the approximately 110-subject validation cohort, a group separate from the approximately 700-subject first cohort. This clonotype was sampled from a man aged 18 to 35 in good health and CMV-seronegative. The sample was PBMCs.

The CDR3: CASSVAPESNTGELFF. The CDR3 nucleotides are TGTGCCAGCAGCGTAGCACCGGAGTCGAACACCGGGGAGCTGTTTTTT. The chain joins TRBV9 to TRBJ2-2; unclear D gene. The V gene's germline CDR1 is SGDLS and CDR2 YYNGEE. The germline V and J ends were trimmed by 0 bases and 0 bases, with 9 bases remaining between them. CDR3 length: 16 amino acids.